A selection of T cell receptor beta chains follows, all from one sample in a study of blood T cell repertoires in COVID-19. Using immunoSEQ multiplex PCR, the repertoire was profiled, and TCRdb retains in-frame clones only, with some absent. The sample lists under 150,000 clones, over 75% occurring once. Sequencing used peripheral blood. Receptor source: a woman between 55 and 75 years old with COVID-19, enrolled during active disease. The CDR3 runs from the conserved cysteine through the conserved F or W. Each record gives: V gene, J gene, clone size, D gene, CDR3 DNA, CDR3 protein. D genes are given only for firm matches. The size of a clone is reported for some rows only, either as once, few or many, or as a class for expanded clones.

>TRBV7-3|TRBJ1-2|NA|TRBD1
TGTGCCAGCAGCCCTTCGGACAGGAATGTCTATGGCTACACCTTC
CASSPSDRNVYGYTF
>TRBV9|TRBJ2-1|NA|NA
TGTGCCAGCAGCGGGCAGGCGCTATACAATGAGCAGTTCTTC
CASSGQALYNEQFF
>TRBV6-5|TRBJ2-7|NA|NA
TGTGCCAGCAGCCCCGGGAGCGCAAGCTACGAGCAGTACTTC
CASSPGSASYEQYF
>TRBV7-6|TRBJ2-3|NA|TRBD2
TGTGCCAGCAGCTTAGGGACTAGCGGGGGAGCGGCCGATACGCAGTATTTT
CASSLGTSGGAADTQYF
>TRBV7-9|TRBJ1-1|few|NA
TGTGCCAGCAGGCCCGTCCGGACACCAGAAGCTTTCTTT
CASRPVRTPEAFF
>TRBV19|TRBJ1-6|once|NA
TGTGCCAGTAGTATTTCGGGGAATTCACCCCTCCACTTT
CASSISGNSPLHF
>TRBV24-1|TRBJ1-5|NA|NA
TGTGCCACCAGTGATTTGTTGGGGCGGGAGTCGATGCATTTT
CATSDLLGRESMHF
>TRBV2|TRBJ1-5|few|TRBD1
TGTGCCAGCAGCGGACAGGGGGCGAGCAATCAGCCCCAGCATTTT
CASSGQGASNQPQHF
>TRBV5-4|TRBJ2-5|few|NA
TGTGCCAGCAGCTTGGGGCTATCCTACGGGGAGACCCAGTACTTC
CASSLGLSYGETQYF
>TRBV7-8|TRBJ1-4|NA|TRBD1
TGTGCCAGCAGCTCCCTACCTTTGACAGGGCGGGGAGAACTGTTTTTT
CASSSLPLTGRGELFF
>TRBV7-9|TRBJ2-1|NA|NA
TGTGCCAGCAGCTCCATTAAGTCAGCGACCCAGTTCTTC
CASSSIKSATQFF
>TRBV5-5|TRBJ2-5|NA|TRBD2
TGTGCCAGCAGCTTAACTGGGACTAGCGGGGGCCAGTACTTC
CASSLTGTSGGQYF